This paragraph reports one T cell receptor (beta chain). Antigen unknown. This record belongs to a study of monozygotic twins with inflammatory bowel disease. Regarding the study as a whole: Twin concordance left repertoire similarity unchanged, with limited power a possible explanation for this lack of difference. Clonotype sharing was lower in IBD patients than healthy twins, most markedly with disease activity.

T cells were not sorted, and total RNA was isolated straight from whole blood. Germline V lookup: CDR1 SGHTA, CDR2 FQGNSA. This CDR3 has 16 amino acids. TCRdb reprocessed the 5' RACE reads, keeping one entry per CDR3 protein, no DNA. The sample data list approximately 200,000 distinct CDR3 sequences. The chain is built from TRBV7-2 and TRBJ2-3; TCRdb's assignment of TRBD2 cannot be checked, as there is no DNA. The receptor comes from a human donor with ulcerative colitis or Crohn's disease, or a healthy co-twin of an affected twin (not recorded which). The sequenced sample was blood. The CDR3 sequence: CASSKTSGGGPDTQYF.